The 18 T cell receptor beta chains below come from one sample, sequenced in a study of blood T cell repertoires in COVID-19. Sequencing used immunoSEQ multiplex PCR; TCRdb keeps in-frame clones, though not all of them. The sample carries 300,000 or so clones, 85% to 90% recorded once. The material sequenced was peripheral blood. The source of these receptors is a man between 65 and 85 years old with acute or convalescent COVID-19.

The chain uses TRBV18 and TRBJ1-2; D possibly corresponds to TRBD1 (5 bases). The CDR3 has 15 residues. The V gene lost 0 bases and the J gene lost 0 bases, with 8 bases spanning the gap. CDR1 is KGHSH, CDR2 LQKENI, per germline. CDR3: CASSPPGRANYGYTF. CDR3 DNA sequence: TGTGCCAGCTCACCACCCGGCAGGGCTAACTATGGCTACACCTTC. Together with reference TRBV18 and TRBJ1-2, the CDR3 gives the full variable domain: NAGVMQNPRHLVRRRGQEARLRCSPMKGHSHVYWYRQLPEEGLKFMVYLQKENIIDESGMPKERFSAEFPKEGPSILRIQQVVRGDSAAYFCASSPPGRANYGYTFGSGTRLTVV.

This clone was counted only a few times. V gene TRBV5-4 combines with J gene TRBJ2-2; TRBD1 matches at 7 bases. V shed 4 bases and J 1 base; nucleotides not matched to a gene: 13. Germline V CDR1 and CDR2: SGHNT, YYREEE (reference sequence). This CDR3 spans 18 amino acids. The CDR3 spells CASSLDGQASRNTGELFF. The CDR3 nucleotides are TGTGCCAGCAGCCTCGATGGACAGGCGAGTAGGAACACCGGGGAGCTGTTTTTT.

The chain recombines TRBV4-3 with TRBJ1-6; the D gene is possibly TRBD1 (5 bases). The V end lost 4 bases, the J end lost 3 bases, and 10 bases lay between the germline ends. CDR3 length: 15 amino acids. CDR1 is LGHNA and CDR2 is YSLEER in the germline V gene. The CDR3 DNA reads TGCGCCAGCAGCCTGGACACGAACTATAATTCACCCCTCCACTTT. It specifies CASSLDTNYNSPLHF.

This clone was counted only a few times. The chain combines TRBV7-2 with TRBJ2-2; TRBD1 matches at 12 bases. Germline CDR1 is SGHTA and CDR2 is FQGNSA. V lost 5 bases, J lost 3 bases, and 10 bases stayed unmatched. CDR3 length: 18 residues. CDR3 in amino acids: CASSPGTGGGSHTGELFF. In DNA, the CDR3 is TGTGCCAGCAGCCCAGGGACAGGGGGCGGTTCACACACCGGGGAGCTGTTTTTT.

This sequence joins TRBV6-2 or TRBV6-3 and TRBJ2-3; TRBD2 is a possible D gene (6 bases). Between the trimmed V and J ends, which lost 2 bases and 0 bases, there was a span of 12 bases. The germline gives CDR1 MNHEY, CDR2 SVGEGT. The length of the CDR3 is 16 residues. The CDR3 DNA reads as TGTGCCAGCAGTTACGGGTGGGGGACTAGCACAGATACGCAGTATTTT. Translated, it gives CASSYGWGTSTDTQYF.

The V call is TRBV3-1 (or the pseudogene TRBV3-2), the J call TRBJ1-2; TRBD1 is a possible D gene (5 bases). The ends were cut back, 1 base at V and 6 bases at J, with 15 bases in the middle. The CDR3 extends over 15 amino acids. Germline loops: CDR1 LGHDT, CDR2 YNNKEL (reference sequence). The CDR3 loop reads CASSQVRREGNGYTF. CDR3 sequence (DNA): TGTGCCAGCAGCCAAGTACGCAGGGAGGGTAATGGCTACACCTTC.

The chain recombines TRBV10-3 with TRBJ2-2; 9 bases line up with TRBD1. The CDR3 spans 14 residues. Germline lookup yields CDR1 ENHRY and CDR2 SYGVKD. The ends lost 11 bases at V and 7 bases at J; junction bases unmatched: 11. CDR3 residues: CAVGTGKIVGELFF. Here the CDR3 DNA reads TGTGCCGTCGGGACAGGGAAGATTGTCGGGGAGCTGTTTTTT.

The CDR3 region has the DNA TGCGCCAGCAGTGAGTCCCGACAGGGGGCGGGCGGGGAGCTGTTTTTT. Its protein is CASSESRQGAGGELFF. The chain employs TRBV10-1 and TRBJ2-2; 10 nucleotides agree with TRBD1. Germline values: CDR1 WNHNN, CDR2 SYGVQD (reference sequence). The junction had 5 bases not matched to a gene; V was cut back by 0 bases and J by 7 bases. The CDR3 loop spans 16 amino acids.

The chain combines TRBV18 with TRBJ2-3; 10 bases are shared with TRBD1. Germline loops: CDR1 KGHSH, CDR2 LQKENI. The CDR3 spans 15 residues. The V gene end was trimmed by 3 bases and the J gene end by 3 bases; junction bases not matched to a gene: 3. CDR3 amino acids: CASSPWTGGTDTQYF. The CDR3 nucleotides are TGTGCCAGCTCACCTTGGACAGGGGGGACAGATACGCAGTATTTT. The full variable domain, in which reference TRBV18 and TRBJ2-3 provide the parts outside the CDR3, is NAGVMQNPRHLVRRRGQEARLRCSPMKGHSHVYWYRQLPEEGLKFMVYLQKENIIDESGMPKERFSAEFPKEGPSILRIQQVVRGDSAAYFCASSPWTGGTDTQYFGPGTRLTVL.

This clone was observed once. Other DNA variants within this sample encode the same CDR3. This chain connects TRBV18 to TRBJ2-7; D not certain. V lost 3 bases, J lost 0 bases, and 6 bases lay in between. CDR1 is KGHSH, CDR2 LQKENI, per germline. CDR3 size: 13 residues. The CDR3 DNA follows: TGTGCCAGCTCACCGGCGGTCTCCTACGAGCAGTACTTC. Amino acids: CASSPAVSYEQYF.

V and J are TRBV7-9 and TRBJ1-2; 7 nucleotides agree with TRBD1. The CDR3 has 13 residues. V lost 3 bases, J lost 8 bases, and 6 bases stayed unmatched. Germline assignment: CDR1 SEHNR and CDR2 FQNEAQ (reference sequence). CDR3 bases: TGTGCCAGCAGCTTCGGAGGGGGCGGAGGCTACACCTTC. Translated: CASSFGGGGGYTF.

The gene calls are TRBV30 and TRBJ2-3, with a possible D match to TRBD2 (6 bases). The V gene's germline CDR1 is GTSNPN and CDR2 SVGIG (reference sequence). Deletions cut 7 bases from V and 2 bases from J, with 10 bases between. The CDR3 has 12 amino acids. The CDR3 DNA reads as TGTGCCTTCCGGCGGGACACAGATACGCAGTATTTT. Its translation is CAFRRDTDTQYF.

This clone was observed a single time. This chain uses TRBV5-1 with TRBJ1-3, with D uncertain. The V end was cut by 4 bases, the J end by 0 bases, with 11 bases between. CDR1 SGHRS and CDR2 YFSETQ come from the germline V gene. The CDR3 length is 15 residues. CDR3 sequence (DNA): TGCGCCAGCAGCCCTGACGGGTCCTCTGGAAACACCATATATTTT. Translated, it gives CASSPDGSSGNTIYF. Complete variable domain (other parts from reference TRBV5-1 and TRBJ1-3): KAGVTQTPRYLIKTRGQQVTLSCSPISGHRSVSWYQQTPGQGLQFLFEYFSETQRNKGNFPGRFSGRQFSNSRSEMNVSTLELGDSALYLCASSPDGSSGNTIYFGEGSWLTVV.

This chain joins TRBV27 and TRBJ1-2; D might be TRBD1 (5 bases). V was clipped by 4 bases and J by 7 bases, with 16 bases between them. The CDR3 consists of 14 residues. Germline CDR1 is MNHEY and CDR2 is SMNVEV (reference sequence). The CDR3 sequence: CASSSADSLGGYTF. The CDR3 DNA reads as TGTGCCAGCAGTTCCGCTGACAGTCTGGGTGGCTACACCTTC.

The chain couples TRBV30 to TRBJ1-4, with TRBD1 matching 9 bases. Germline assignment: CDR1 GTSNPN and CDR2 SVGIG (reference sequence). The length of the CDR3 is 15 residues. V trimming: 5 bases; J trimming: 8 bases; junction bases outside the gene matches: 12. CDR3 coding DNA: TGTGCCTGGGCCTCTCGGGACAGGGAAAGGGAAAAACTGTTTTTT. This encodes CAWASRDREREKLFF.

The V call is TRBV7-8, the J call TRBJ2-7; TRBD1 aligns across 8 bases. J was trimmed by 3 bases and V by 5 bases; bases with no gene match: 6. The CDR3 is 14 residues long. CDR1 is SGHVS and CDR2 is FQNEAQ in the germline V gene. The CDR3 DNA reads TGTGCCAGCAGCAGTCCGGGACAGGACTACGAGCAGTACTTC. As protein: CASSSPGQDYEQYF.

The CDR3 sequence: CASSLSQNNQPQHF. CDR3 nucleotide sequence: TGTGCCAGCAGCTTAAGTCAGAATAATCAGCCCCAGCATTTT. The genes are TRBV11-2 and TRBJ1-5, with D hard to call. The CDR3 covers 14 residues. Germline CDR1 reads SGHAT; CDR2 reads FQNNGV. V was pared by 2 bases and J by 4 bases, with 9 bases between.

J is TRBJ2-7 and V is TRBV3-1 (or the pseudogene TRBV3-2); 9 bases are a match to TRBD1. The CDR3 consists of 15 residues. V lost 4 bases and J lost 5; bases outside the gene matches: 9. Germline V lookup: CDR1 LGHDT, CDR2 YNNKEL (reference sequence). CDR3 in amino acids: CASSLLGTGFDEQYF. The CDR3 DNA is TGTGCCAGCAGCCTTCTTGGGACAGGGTTCGACGAGCAGTACTTC.